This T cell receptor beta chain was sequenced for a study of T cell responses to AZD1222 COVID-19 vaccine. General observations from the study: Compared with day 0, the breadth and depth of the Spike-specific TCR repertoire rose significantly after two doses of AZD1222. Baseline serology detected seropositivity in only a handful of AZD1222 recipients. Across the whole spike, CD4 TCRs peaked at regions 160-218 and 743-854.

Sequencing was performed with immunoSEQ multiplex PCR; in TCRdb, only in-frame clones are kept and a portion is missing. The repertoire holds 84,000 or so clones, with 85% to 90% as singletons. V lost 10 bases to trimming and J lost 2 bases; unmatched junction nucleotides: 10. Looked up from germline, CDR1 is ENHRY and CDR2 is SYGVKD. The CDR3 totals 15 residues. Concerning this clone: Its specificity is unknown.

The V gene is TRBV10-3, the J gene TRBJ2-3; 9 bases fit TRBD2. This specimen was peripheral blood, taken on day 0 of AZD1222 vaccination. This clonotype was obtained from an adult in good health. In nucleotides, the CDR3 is TGTGCCACTGTGTGGGAGCGGGAGGCCACAGATACGCAGTATTTT. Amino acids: CATVWEREATDTQYF.